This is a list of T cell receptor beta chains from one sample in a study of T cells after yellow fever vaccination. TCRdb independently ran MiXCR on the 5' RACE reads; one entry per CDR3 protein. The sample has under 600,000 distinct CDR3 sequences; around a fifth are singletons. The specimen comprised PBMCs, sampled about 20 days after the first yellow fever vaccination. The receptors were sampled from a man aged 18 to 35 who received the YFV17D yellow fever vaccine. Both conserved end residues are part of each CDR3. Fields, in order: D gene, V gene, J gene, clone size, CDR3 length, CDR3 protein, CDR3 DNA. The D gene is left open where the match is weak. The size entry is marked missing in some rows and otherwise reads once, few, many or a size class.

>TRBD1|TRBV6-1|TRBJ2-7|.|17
CASILEGQGLNSYEQYF
TGTGCCAGCATCCTGGAGGGACAGGGGCTGAATTCCTACGAGCAGTACTTC
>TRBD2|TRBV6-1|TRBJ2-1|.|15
CASTAGGGAVNEQFF
TGTGCCAGCACGGCGGGGGGAGGGGCTGTCAATGAGCAGTTCTTC
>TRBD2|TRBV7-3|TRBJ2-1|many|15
CASSLSGGGYNEQFF
TGTGCCAGCAGCTTAAGCGGGGGAGGTTACAATGAGCAGTTCTTC
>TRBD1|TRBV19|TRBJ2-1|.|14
CASTRQGPYNEQFF
TGTGCCAGTACTCGACAGGGCCCCTACAATGAGCAGTTCTTC
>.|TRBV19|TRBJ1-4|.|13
CASSMKQDEKLFF
TGTGCCAGTAGTATGAAACAGGATGAAAAACTGTTTTTT
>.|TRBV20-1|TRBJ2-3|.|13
CSAHGTSTDTQYF
TGCAGTGCCCACGGGACTTCCACAGATACGCAGTATTTT
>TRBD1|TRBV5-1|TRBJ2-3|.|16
CASSPGTDFSTDTQYF
TGCGCCAGCAGCCCGGGGACAGATTTTAGCACAGATACGCAGTATTTT
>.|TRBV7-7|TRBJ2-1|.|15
CASSLAPLGGNEQFF
TGTGCCAGCAGCTTAGCGCCATTGGGGGGCAATGAGCAGTTCTTC
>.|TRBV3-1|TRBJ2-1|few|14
CASSQDRLHNEQFF
TGTGCCAGCAGCCAAGATCGGCTCCACAATGAGCAGTTCTTC
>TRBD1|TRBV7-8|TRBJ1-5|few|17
CASSSRDRGRGNQPQHF
TGTGCCAGCAGCTCAAGAGACAGGGGAAGGGGCAATCAGCCCCAGCATTTT
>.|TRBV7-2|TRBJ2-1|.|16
CASSLRVGRDYNEQFF
TGTGCCAGCAGCCTAAGGGTCGGCAGGGACTACAATGAGCAGTTCTTC
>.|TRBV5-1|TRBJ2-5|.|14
CASSLFSRQETQYF
TGCGCCAGCAGCTTGTTCAGCCGACAAGAGACCCAGTACTTC
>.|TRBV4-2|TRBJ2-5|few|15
CASSQDLDFQETQYF
TGTGCCAGCAGCCAAGATCTGGACTTTCAAGAGACCCAGTACTTC
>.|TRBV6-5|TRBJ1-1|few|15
CASSYTFSGDTEAFF
TGTGCCAGCAGTTACACTTTCTCGGGGGACACTGAAGCTTTCTTT
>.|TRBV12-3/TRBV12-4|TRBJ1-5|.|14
CASSLTNSNQPQHF
TGTGCCAGCAGTTTGACGAATAGCAATCAGCCCCAGCATTTT
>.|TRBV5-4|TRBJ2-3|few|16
CASSRRAEPSTDTQYF
TGTGCCAGCAGCAGAAGAGCTGAACCAAGCACAGATACGCAGTATTTT
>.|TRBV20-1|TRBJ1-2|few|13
CSARDGLGYGYTF
TGCAGTGCTAGAGATGGTCTGGGGTATGGCTACACCTTC
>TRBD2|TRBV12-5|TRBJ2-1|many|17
CASGLVLGLAGYNEQFF
TGTGCTAGTGGTTTGGTTTTGGGACTAGCGGGGTACAATGAGCAGTTCTTC
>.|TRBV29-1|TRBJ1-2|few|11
CSVSRNYGYTF
TGCAGCGTTTCCCGGAACTATGGCTACACCTTC
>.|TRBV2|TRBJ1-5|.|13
CASIRDSNQPQHF
TGTGCCAGCATTCGGGACAGCAATCAGCCCCAGCATTTT
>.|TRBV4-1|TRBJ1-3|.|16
CASSLRFYEQGNTIYF
TGCGCCAGCAGCCTAAGGTTCTATGAACAGGGAAACACCATATATTTT
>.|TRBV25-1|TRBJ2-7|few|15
CASSEYLGPTYEQYF
TGTGCCAGCAGTGAATACTTGGGGCCTACCTACGAGCAGTACTTC
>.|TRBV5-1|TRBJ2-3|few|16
CASSLAIALGTDTQYF
TGCGCCAGCAGCTTGGCTATCGCTCTGGGGACAGATACGCAGTATTTT
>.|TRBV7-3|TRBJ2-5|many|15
CASSLSRATQETQYF
TGTGCCAGCAGCTTATCTAGGGCCACTCAAGAGACCCAGTACTTC
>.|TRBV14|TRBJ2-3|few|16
CASSPYAGASTDTQYF
TGTGCCAGCAGCCCTTATGCGGGCGCTAGCACAGATACGCAGTATTTT
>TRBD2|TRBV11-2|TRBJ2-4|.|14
CASSRGGSSNIQYF
TGTGCCAGCAGCCGGGGGGGGTCGTCAAACATTCAGTACTTC
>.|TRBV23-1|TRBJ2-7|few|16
CASKGAEPTKSYEQYF
TGCGCCAGCAAGGGCGCGGAACCTACGAAGTCCTACGAGCAGTACTTC
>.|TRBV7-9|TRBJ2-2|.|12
CASDRDTGELFF
TGTGCTTCAGACCGGGACACCGGGGAGCTGTTTTTT
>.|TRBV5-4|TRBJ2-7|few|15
CASSRAGATAYEQYF
TGTGCCAGCAGCCGGGCGGGGGCCACGGCCTACGAGCAGTACTTC
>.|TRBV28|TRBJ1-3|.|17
CASNSQGRGGMGNTIYF
TGTGCCAGCAACTCTCAGGGTCGGGGTGGGATGGGAAACACCATATATTTT
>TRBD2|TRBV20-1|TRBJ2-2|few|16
CSARDRSSGVGGELFF
TGCAGTGCTAGAGATCGATCTAGCGGGGTCGGCGGGGAGCTGTTTTTT
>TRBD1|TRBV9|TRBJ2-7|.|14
CASSVSGQPYEQYF
TGTGCCAGCAGCGTATCGGGACAGCCCTACGAGCAGTACTTC
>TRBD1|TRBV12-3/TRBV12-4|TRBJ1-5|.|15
CASSPVGQASQPQHF
TGTGCCAGCAGCCCGGTAGGACAGGCGAGCCAGCCCCAGCATTTT
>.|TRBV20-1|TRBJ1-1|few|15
CSARSGGRRDTEAFF
TGCAGTGCTAGATCGGGGGGAAGACGGGACACTGAAGCTTTCTTT
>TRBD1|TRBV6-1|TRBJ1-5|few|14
CASSPNRGTQPQHF
TGTGCCAGCAGTCCAAACAGGGGCACTCAGCCCCAGCATTTT
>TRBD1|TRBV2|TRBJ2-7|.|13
CASRWTGAYEQYF
TGTGCCAGCAGGTGGACAGGGGCCTACGAGCAGTACTTC
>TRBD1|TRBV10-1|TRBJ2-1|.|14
CASSGGQGGNEQFF
TGCGCCAGCAGTGGAGGACAGGGGGGGAATGAGCAGTTCTTC
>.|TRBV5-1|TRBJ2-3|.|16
CATRPRGLGLTDTQYF
TGCGCCACCCGACCAAGGGGGTTGGGACTGACAGATACGCAGTATTTT
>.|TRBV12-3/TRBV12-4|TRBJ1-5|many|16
CASSSQALVANQPQHF
TGTGCCAGCAGTTCCCAGGCGCTGGTCGCCAATCAGCCCCAGCATTTT
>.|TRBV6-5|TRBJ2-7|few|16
CASSYSSVGGAYEQYF
TGTGCCAGCAGTTACTCGAGTGTTGGCGGGGCCTACGAGCAGTACTTC
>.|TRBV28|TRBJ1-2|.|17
CASSSPGASDGRFGYTF
TGTGCCAGCAGTTCCCCCGGGGCCTCGGACGGGAGATTTGGCTACACCTTC
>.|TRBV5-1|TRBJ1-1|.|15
CASSFDSGRVAEAFF
TGCGCCAGCAGCTTTGATTCGGGCAGGGTCGCTGAAGCTTTCTTT
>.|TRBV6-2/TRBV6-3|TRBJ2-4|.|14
CASSYGGRGNIQYF
TGTGCCAGCAGTTACGGGGGTCGGGGAAACATTCAGTACTTC
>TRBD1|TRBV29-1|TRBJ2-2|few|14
CSAGTGGGSGELFF
TGCAGCGCCGGGACAGGGGGCGGTTCTGGGGAGCTGTTTTTT
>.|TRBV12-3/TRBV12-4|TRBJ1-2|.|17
CASSLGRRGEGNYGYTF
TGTGCCAGCAGTTTAGGGCGCCGAGGTGAGGGGAACTATGGCTACACCTTC
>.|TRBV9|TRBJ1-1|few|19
CASSVGPGRRGIMNTEAFF
TGTGCCAGCAGCGTAGGGCCAGGCAGGAGGGGGATTATGAACACTGAAGCTTTCTTT
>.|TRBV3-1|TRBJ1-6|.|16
CASSQVKGIYNSPLHF
TGTGCCAGCAGCCAAGTAAAGGGGATCTATAATTCACCCCTCCACTTT
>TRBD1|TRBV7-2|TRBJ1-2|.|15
CASSLDRQGPYGYTF
TGTGCCAGCAGCTTAGACCGACAGGGTCCCTATGGCTACACCTTC
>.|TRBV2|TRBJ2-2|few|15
CASNPKLGGTGELFF
TGTGCCAGCAACCCTAAGCTAGGGGGCACCGGGGAGCTGTTTTTT
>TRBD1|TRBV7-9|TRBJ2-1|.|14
CASSSGQGKYEQFF
TGTGCCAGCAGCTCGGGACAGGGGAAATATGAGCAGTTCTTC
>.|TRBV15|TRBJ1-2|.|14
CATSREGQAYGYTF
TGTGCCACCAGCAGAGAAGGTCAAGCCTATGGCTACACCTTC